A single TCR beta chain is shown here with its context. Its antigen is not known. Time point denoted: week 11, during vaccination. In every dose of vaccine, 300 ug of mutant IDH1 20-mer peptide was given alongside topical imiquimod. The data derive from a study of a mutant IDH1 vaccine in newly diagnosed glioma. Produced via immunoSEQ multiplex PCR; TCRdb's table is partial and in-frame only. The sample contains approximately 25,000 clones, around 77% of which appear only once. The CDR3 is 12 amino acids. The germline CDR1 and CDR2 sequences are KGHSH and LQKENI. The germline V and J ends were trimmed by 2 bases and 4 bases, with 5 bases remaining between them.

Sequenced here: PBMCs, sampled from a glioma patient whose treatment included an IDH1 peptide vaccine. This TCR came from a woman between 18 and 29 years old with glioma. This chain joins TRBV18 and TRBJ1-1, with D hard to call. DNA of the CDR3: TGTGCCAGCTCACCAACTGCCACTGAAGCTTTCTTT. It yields the protein CASSPTATEAFF.